This TCR beta chain was observed in a study of PD-L1 blockade in urothelial cancer. Study at large: Males with urothelial cancer arising in the bladder constituted most of the roughly 30 patients. When blood samples were assessed, the median T cell count was about 130,000.

This clone was picked up one time. Germline CDR1 reads MDHEN; CDR2 reads SYDVKM. The CDR3 totals 15 residues. V lost 5 bases to trimming and J lost 1 base, with 14 bases between them. Templates that were synthetic TCR analogs were spiked into each PCR. TCRdb's table, derived via immunoSEQ multiplex PCR, lists solely in-frame clones and lacks some. The sample lists about 100,000 clones, about 90% occurring once. The chain has TRBV28 and TRBJ1-1; a weak D match, TRBD1 (5 bases). The clonotype was recovered from a woman of 80 years or more with urothelial cancer. The input for sequencing was PBMCs, taken around atezolizumab (anti-PD-L1) treatment. For the CDR3, the DNA is TGTGCCAGCAGTCGCGACAGAATCCGGAACACTGAAGCTTTCTTT. Amino acids: CASSRDRIRNTEAFF.